The T cell receptor beta chain described here comes from a study of blood T cell repertoires in COVID-19. About the study: Spain, Italy and the United States supplied samples that represented acute and convalescent COVID-19. T cells, B-cell-depleted T cells, or PBMCs provided the cDNA or gDNA that served as material.

This clone appeared a single time. Original processing notes: Reference gene primer amplification gave nucleated cell count estimates. Data came from immunoSEQ multiplex PCR; TCRdb stores just in-frame clones and leaves some out. V and J calls and clone size are copied from that table; D and trimming were computed from the DNA. This sample yields roughly 120,000 clones, of which approximately 81% are seen a single time; about 5.5% belongs to the top ten. Deletions cut 4 bases from V and 7 bases from J, with 16 bases between. The CDR3 is 14 amino acids. Germline CDR1 is SQVTM and CDR2 is ANQGSEA. Followed over time, Seattle patients had been enrolled while infection was active.

Material for sequencing was peripheral blood. The clonotype was recovered from an elderly man with COVID-19, enrolled during active disease. J is TRBJ2-2 and V is TRBV29-1; maybe TRBD2 (6 bases). Here the CDR3 reads CSVGWDFLGGELFF. The CDR3 nucleotides read TGCAGCGTTGGATGGGACTTCCTGGGCGGGGAGCTGTTTTTT.